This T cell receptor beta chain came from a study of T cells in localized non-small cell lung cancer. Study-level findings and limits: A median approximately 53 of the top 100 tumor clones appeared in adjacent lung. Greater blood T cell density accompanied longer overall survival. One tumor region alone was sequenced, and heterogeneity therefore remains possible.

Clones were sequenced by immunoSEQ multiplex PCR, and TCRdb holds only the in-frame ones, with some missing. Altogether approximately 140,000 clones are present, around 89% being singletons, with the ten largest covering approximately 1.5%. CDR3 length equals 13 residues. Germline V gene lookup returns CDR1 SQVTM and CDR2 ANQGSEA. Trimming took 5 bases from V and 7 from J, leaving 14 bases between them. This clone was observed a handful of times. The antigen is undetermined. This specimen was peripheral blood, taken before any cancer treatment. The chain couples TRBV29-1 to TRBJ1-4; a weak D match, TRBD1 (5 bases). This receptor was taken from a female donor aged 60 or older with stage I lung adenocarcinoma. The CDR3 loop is CSVWGLGSEKLFF. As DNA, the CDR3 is TGCAGCGTTTGGGGACTGGGAAGTGAAAAACTGTTTTTT. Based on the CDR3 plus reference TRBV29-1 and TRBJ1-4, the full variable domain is SAVISQKPSRDICQRGTSLTIQCQVDSQVTMMFWYRQQPGQSLTLIATANQGSEATYESGFVIDKFPISRPNLTFSTLTVSNMSPEDSSIYLCSVWGLGSEKLFFGSGTQLSVL.